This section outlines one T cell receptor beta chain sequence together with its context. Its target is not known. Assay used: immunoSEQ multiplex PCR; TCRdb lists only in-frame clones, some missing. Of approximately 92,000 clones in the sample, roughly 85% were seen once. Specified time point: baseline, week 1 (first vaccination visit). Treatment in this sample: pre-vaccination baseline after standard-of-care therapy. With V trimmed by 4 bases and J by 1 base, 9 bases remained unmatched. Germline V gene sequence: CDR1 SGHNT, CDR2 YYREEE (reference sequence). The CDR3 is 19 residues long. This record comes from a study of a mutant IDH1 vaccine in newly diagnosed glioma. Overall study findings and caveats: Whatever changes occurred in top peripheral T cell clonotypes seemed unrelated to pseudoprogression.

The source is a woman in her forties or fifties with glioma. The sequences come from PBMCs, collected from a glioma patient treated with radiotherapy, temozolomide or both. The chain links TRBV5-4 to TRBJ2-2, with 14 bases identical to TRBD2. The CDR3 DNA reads TGTGCCAGCAGCCTCCCTCTTGGGACTAGCGGGGGGAACACCGGGGAGCTGTTTTTT. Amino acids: CASSLPLGTSGGNTGELFF.